The rows below give T cell receptor beta chains drawn from one sample of a study of blood T cell repertoires in COVID-19. Profiling relied on immunoSEQ multiplex PCR, and the TCRdb table lists in-frame clones only, not all of them. The data show roughly 320,000 clones, 90% seen once. Specimen: peripheral blood. These receptors were taken from a woman between 50 and 59 years old with COVID-19, enrolled during active disease. The conserved cysteine and the conserved F or W are not part of the CDR3 here.

J | V | CDR3
TRBJ2-1 | TRBV7-3 | ASSLRYTSGRNEQF
TRBJ2-5 | TRBV11-2 | ASSLDRFGTIWEETQY
TRBJ1-1 | TRBV27 | ASSLHKNTEAF
TRBJ1-5 | TRBV15 | ATSPLNQPQH
TRBJ2-1 | TRBV10-1 | ASSESVRTSGYNEQF
TRBJ1-2 | TRBV19 | ASSIVSPSNYGYT
TRBJ2-2 | TRBV5-4 | ASSPPRRKTNTGELF
TRBJ2-3 | TRBV7-2 | ASSSGSGFTSTDTQY
TRBJ1-5 | TRBV12-3/TRBV12-4 | ASSYDSNQPQH
TRBJ2-1 | TRBV2 | ASSPDRGGYNEQF
TRBJ1-1 | TRBV10-3 | AHRRGMNTEAF
TRBJ1-1 | TRBV30 | AWRMGGRANTEAF
TRBJ2-7 | TRBV5-4 | ASSRGTVDSYEQY
TRBJ1-5 | TRBV5-6 | ASSLQGSNQPQH
TRBJ2-1 | TRBV6-6 | ASSTGDTSSYNEQF
TRBJ1-1 | TRBV6-5 | ASSYSGGHTEAF
TRBJ1-5 | TRBV6-6 | ASRDPTGGGNQPQH
TRBJ1-1 | TRBV19 | ASSSTGGRTEAF
TRBJ1-1 | TRBV5-6 | ASSLARGPRRNTEAF
TRBJ2-1 | TRBV29-1 | SVSQGVADEQF
TRBJ1-3 | TRBV7-2 | ASSRDYSGNTIY
TRBJ2-1 | TRBV9 | ASSGDSGRAYNEQF
TRBJ2-2 | TRBV11-3 | ASSLGSLGGNTGELF
TRBJ2-4 | TRBV19 | ASSFGTVASKNIQY
TRBJ1-1 | TRBV5-6 | ASSRGHSHTEAF
TRBJ2-1 | TRBV7-6 | ASRGGDEQF
TRBJ2-1 | TRBV19 | ASSTLAGATNEQF
TRBJ2-5 | TRBV7-9 | ASTNLAGQETQY
TRBJ2-7 | TRBV18 | ASSPRAGGTISYEQY
TRBJ2-3 | TRBV10-2 | ASSDWGELTDTQY
TRBJ2-7 | TRBV19 | ASSGNRGTYEQY
TRBJ2-7 | TRBV29-1 | SVRQGAYEQY
TRBJ2-2 | TRBV30 | AWSAGELF
TRBJ2-3 | TRBV11-2 | ASSLDARTSRSDTQY
TRBJ1-1 | TRBV18 | ASSTGTEAF
TRBJ1-1 | TRBV24-1 | ATRTSGTVNTEAF
TRBJ1-5 | TRBV5-8 | ASSLGTGIASQPQH
TRBJ2-3 | TRBV27 | ATRVIAVSTDTQY
TRBJ2-7 | TRBV6-5 | ASSARGSGWYEQY
TRBJ1-5 | TRBV19 | ASKWGETSNQPQH
TRBJ2-5 | TRBV7-7 | ASSSTGTGKETQY
TRBJ2-1 | TRBV11-2 | ASSSRTSGRQHEQF
TRBJ2-2 | TRBV7-9 | ASSPTGTSGRGRELF
TRBJ1-1 | TRBV6-5 | ASSSDRVMNTEAF
TRBJ2-2 | TRBV2 | ASSENGRANTGELF
TRBJ2-1 | TRBV4-1 | ASSLTSGFTNEQF
TRBJ2-2 | TRBV5-1 | ASSLLLLNTGELF
TRBJ1-2 | TRBV7-2 | ASSPPQNYGYT
TRBJ1-5 | TRBV5-4 | ASSLEPGGSNQPQH
TRBJ2-7 | TRBV3-1/TRBV3-2 | ASSQIAVKYEQY
TRBJ2-3 | TRBV5-1 | ASSPDRGSDTQY
TRBJ1-5 | TRBV5-1 | ASSLTGVGQPQH
TRBJ2-5 | TRBV6-2/TRBV6-3 | ASSSTSRGSSGTQY